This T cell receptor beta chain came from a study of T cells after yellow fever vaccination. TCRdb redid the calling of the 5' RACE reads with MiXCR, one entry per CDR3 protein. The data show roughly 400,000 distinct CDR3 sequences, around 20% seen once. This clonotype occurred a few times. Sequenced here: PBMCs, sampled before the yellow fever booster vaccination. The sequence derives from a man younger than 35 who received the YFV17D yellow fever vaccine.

The CDR3 region is CSADRDRGGNTIYF. The CDR3 DNA reads TGCAGTGCTGACCGGGACAGGGGAGGAAACACCATATATTTT. The V gene is TRBV20-1, the J gene TRBJ1-3, with 10 bases lining up with TRBD1. Germline V CDR1 and CDR2: DFQATT, SNEGSKA (reference sequence). The CDR3 consists of 14 residues. J gave up 4 bases and V 5 bases, and 5 bases lay outside the gene matches.